This passage covers 30 T cell receptor beta chains from one sample sequenced in a study of CD8 T cells in Susac syndrome (dated by TCRdb to between 2018 and 2021). Library prep was done by the immunoSEQ multiplex PCR assay. RNA was extracted using the RNeasy kit, and roughly 0.45 to 1 microgram was reverse transcribed with random hexamers. The public reads were run again by TCRdb, first through fastp at Q25 and then through MiXCR, and only productive beta chains were kept. Entries that share a CDR3 protein sequence are merged under the most common genes and DNA. This sample holds 170,000 or so distinct CDR3 sequences; over 85% were observed only once. Around 0.1% of the sample comes from the top ten. Sample: CD4+ T cells from PBMCs. The receptors were gathered from a human donor with multiple sclerosis.

The chain is built from TRBV4-1 and TRBJ2-3; 12 nucleotides agree with TRBD2. This CDR3 spans 15 amino acids. Trimming at V came to 10 bases and at J to 0 bases, leaving 5 bases not matched to a gene. CDR1 and CDR2 from the germline V gene are MGHRA and YSYEKL. CDR3 residues: CATSGLAGSTDTQYF. The CDR3 region has the DNA TGCGCCACCTCCGGACTAGCGGGAAGCACAGATACGCAGTATTTT.

This clonotype was observed a single time. CDR3 loop: CATRGTIAGELFF. In DNA, the CDR3 is TGTGCCACCAGGGGGACCATTGCCGGGGAGCTGTTTTTT. The chain uses TRBV24-1 and TRBJ2-2; D may match TRBD1 or TRBD2 (5 bases each). Germline CDR1 is KGHDR and CDR2 is SFDVKD. The CDR3 runs 13 residues. V lost 7 bases to trimming and J lost 6 bases, with 11 bases between them.

This chain uses TRBV12-3 or TRBV12-4 with TRBJ1-5; D ambiguous. V lost 1 base and J 7 bases, leaving 8 bases between the germline ends. This CDR3 is built from 13 residues. DNA of the CDR3: TGTGCCAGCAGTTTAGAGGATGTCCAGCCCCAGCATTTT. As protein: CASSLEDVQPQHF.

The V call is TRBV25-1, the J call TRBJ1-1, with D possibly matching TRBD1 (5 bases). The V end was cut by 7 bases, the J end by 5 bases, with 11 bases between. CDR1 and CDR2 (germline): MGHDK, SYGVNS. This CDR3 region has 12 residues. CDR3 DNA sequence: TGTGCCAGCATCGGATGGGGGACTGAAGCTTTCTTT. This gives the protein CASIGWGTEAFF.

The V call is TRBV28, the J call TRBJ2-5; D is perhaps TRBD1 (5 bases). CDR1 and CDR2 from the germline V gene are MDHEN and SYDVKM. The CDR3 sequence is 13 residues long. The ends were cut back, 8 bases at V and 5 bases at J, with 15 bases in the middle. CDR3 in DNA: TGTGCCAGCTCCCAGGGCAGGACCGAGACCCAGTACTTC. Its translation: CASSQGRTETQYF.

The chain uses TRBV5-1 and TRBJ2-7; 8 positions match TRBD1. J gave up 3 bases and V 4 bases, and 9 bases lay outside the gene matches. CDR3 length: 15 amino acids. Per the germline V gene, CDR1 is SGHRS and CDR2 is YFSETQ. Written as DNA, the CDR3 is TGCGCCAGCAGCCACGGACAGGGAGGAGGCTACGAGCAGTACTTC. This encodes CASSHGQGGGYEQYF.

The chain has TRBV27 and TRBJ1-2, with 10 bases lining up with TRBD1. Per germline, CDR1 MNHEY and CDR2 SMNVEV (reference sequence). There are 13 residues in the CDR3. Losses at the gene ends were 4 bases for V and 7 bases for J; bases not matched to a gene: 3. CDR3 bases: TGTGCCAGCAGTTGGACAGGGGGGATTGGCTACACCTTC. It is translated as CASSWTGGIGYTF.

The chain carries TRBV6-5 and TRBJ2-1; 14 nucleotides align to TRBD2. This CDR3 spans 19 amino acids. After removal of 0 bases from V and 6 bases from J, the junction contained 10 bases not matched to a gene. Germline V gives CDR1 MNHEY, CDR2 SVGAGI. CDR3 loop: CASSYSGTPGTSGGNEQFF. CDR3 nucleotides: TGTGCCAGCAGTTACTCGGGGACACCCGGGACTAGCGGGGGCAATGAGCAGTTCTTC.

This clonotype appeared a single time. The genes are TRBV10-3 and TRBJ1-1, with 7 positions matching TRBD1. The CDR3 covers 16 residues. J gave up 5 bases and V 0 bases, and 9 bases lay outside the gene matches. From germline, CDR1 is ENHRY and CDR2 SYGVKD. The CDR3 nucleotides read TGTGCCATCAGTGAGTCGTTGGGACAGTGGAAGACTGAAGCTTTCTTT. Protein: CAISESLGQWKTEAFF.

This clonotype appeared once. The V gene is TRBV24-1, the J gene TRBJ2-3; 9 bases line up with TRBD2. J lost 7 bases, V lost 1 base, and 5 bases had no gene match. CDR3 length: 15 residues. Germline CDR1 KGHDR, CDR2 SFDVKD. The CDR3 DNA reads TGTGCCACCAGTGATTTTGCGGGGGGGAGAAATACGCAGTATTTT. This translates into CATSDFAGGRNTQYF.

V gene TRBV7-8 combines with J gene TRBJ1-4; 10 nucleotides match TRBD1. The ends lost 5 bases at V and 6 bases at J; junction bases unmatched: 18. The CDR3 contains 19 residues. Germline lookup yields CDR1 SGHVS and CDR2 FQNEAQ. CDR3 sequence reads: CASSRIDRGRFKVYEKLFF. CDR3 DNA sequence: TGTGCCAGCAGCCGGATCGACAGGGGGCGATTCAAGGTCTATGAAAAACTGTTTTTT. The full variable domain, completed using reference TRBV7-8 and TRBJ1-4, is GAGVSQSPRYKVAKRGQDVALRCDPISGHVSLFWYQQALGQGPEFLTYFQNEAQLDKSGLPSDRFFAERPEGSVSTLKIQRTQQEDSAVYLCASSRIDRGRFKVYEKLFFGSGTQLSVL.

The chain is built from TRBV2 and TRBJ2-5; a possible D gene is TRBD1 (5 bases). The CDR3 is made up of 17 amino acids. V dropped 2 bases and J dropped 5 bases, with 21 bases sitting between them. Germline CDR1 is SNHLY and CDR2 is FYNNEI. The CDR3 sequence is CASSERRGGKGFETQYF. DNA for the CDR3: TGTGCCAGCAGTGAAAGAAGGGGTGGAAAGGGATTTGAGACCCAGTACTTC.

The chain is built from TRBV24-1 and TRBJ2-3, with TRBD2 as a possible D gene (5 bases). Germline V gives CDR1 KGHDR, CDR2 SFDVKD. There are 16 residues in the CDR3. The V end lost 2 bases, the J end lost 3 bases, and 14 bases lay between the germline ends. CDR3 coding DNA: TGTGCCACCAGTGATTCTCGGACTGACGTTACAGATACGCAGTATTTT. Translated, it gives CATSDSRTDVTDTQYF.

V and J are TRBV10-3 and TRBJ1-1, with unresolved D. V was pared by 10 bases and J by 0 bases, with 9 bases between. The CDR3 loop spans 12 amino acids. Germline-derived CDR1 and CDR2 are ENHRY and SYGVKD. The CDR3 region is CATGIMNTEAFF. The DNA for the CDR3 is TGTGCCACGGGAATTATGAACACTGAAGCTTTCTTT.

The V gene is TRBV30, the J gene TRBJ1-1; 7 bases match TRBD1. CDR1 and CDR2 (germline): GTSNPN, SVGIG (reference sequence). The CDR3 loop spans 12 amino acids. V gave up 2 bases and J gave up 8 bases; unmatched junction bases: 5. CDR3 nucleotides: TGTGCCTGGAGTATGCCGGGACAGGAAGCTTTCTTT. Protein sequence: CAWSMPGQEAFF.

The rearrangement links TRBV20-1 to TRBJ1-1, with 8 bases fitting TRBD1. From germline, CDR1 is DFQATT and CDR2 SNEGSKA (reference sequence). J was trimmed by 4 bases and V by 1 base; bases with no gene match: 5. CDR3 size: 14 residues. CDR3 nucleotide sequence: TGCAGTGCTAGAGTCACAGGGGGGAGCACTGAAGCTTTCTTT. Its translation: CSARVTGGSTEAFF.

This chain joins TRBV27 and TRBJ1-1; D is unclear. Trimming took 7 bases from V and 3 from J, leaving 15 bases between them. CDR1 and CDR2 from the germline V gene are MNHEY and SMNVEV (reference sequence). The CDR3 is 14 residues long. CDR3 coding DNA: TGTGCCAGCAATCATTATGGGGTGGACACTGAAGCTTTCTTT. This codes for CASNHYGVDTEAFF.

The chain has TRBV30 and TRBJ2-3; 11 bases are shared with TRBD2. Germline CDR1 reads GTSNPN; CDR2 reads SVGIG (reference sequence). The CDR3 contains 15 residues. The J segment lost 4 bases and the V segment lost 1 base, leaving 4 bases of the junction unmatched. CDR3 bases: TGTGCCTGGAGTGGACTAGCGGGATGGGCAGATACGCAGTATTTT. Protein sequence: CAWSGLAGWADTQYF.

This chain joins TRBV30 and TRBJ2-1; 12 bases fit TRBD2. There are 16 residues in the CDR3. The germline gives CDR1 GTSNPN, CDR2 SVGIG (reference sequence). V trimming: 1 base; J trimming: 6 bases; junction bases outside the gene matches: 7. The CDR3 sequence: CAWSEPGLAGSNEQFF. The DNA for the CDR3 is TGTGCCTGGAGTGAGCCTGGACTAGCGGGGTCCAATGAGCAGTTCTTC.

V and J are TRBV4-1 and TRBJ2-2; D call uncertain. Germline assignment: CDR1 MGHRA and CDR2 YSYEKL. V was shortened by 0 bases and J by 5 bases, with 1 base between the two germline ends. The CDR3 is made up of 12 amino acids. As DNA, the CDR3 is TGCGCCAGCAGCCAAGATACCGGGGAGCTGTTTTTT. The encoded protein is CASSQDTGELFF.

J is TRBJ1-1 and V is TRBV12-3 or TRBV12-4; D unclear. This CDR3 is 13 amino acids long. Trimming shortened V by 6 bases and J by 0 bases, and 8 bases separated the two germline ends. Here the CDR3 reads CASRPQMNTEAFF. The CDR3 DNA sequence: TGTGCCAGCAGACCCCAAATGAACACTGAAGCTTTCTTT.

This clonotype was seen only once. The chain carries TRBV7-8 and TRBJ1-2; D is unresolved. The CDR3 extends over 16 amino acids. CDR1 and CDR2 from the germline V gene are SGHVS and FQNEAQ. Trimming shortened V by 2 bases and J by 8 bases, and 21 bases separated the two germline ends. The CDR3 here is CASSLRTVDRAQGYTF. The CDR3 DNA sequence: TGTGCCAGCAGCTTACGAACCGTTGATCGGGCCCAAGGCTACACCTTC.

The CDR3 sequence is CASSSDRAAEAFF. The CDR3 region has the DNA TGCGCCAGCAGCTCGGACAGGGCCGCTGAAGCTTTCTTT. J is TRBJ1-1 and V is TRBV5-1; 8 bases fit TRBD1. The CDR3 is 13 amino acids. V lost 3 bases to trimming and J lost 6 bases; unmatched junction nucleotides: 4. Germline-derived CDR1 and CDR2 are SGHRS and YFSETQ.

The chain links TRBV24-1 to TRBJ1-1; tentative D call: TRBD1 (6 bases). The CDR3 length is 14 residues. The germline V gene encodes CDR1 KGHDR and CDR2 SFDVKD. Trimming left V 4 bases short and J 1 base short, with 9 bases between. CDR3: CATSEAQGNTEAFF. The CDR3 DNA is TGTGCCACCAGTGAGGCACAGGGGAACACTGAAGCTTTCTTT.

J is TRBJ2-5 and V is TRBV29-1, with D possibly TRBD1 on 5 matching bases. The CDR3 totals 14 residues. The V gene lost 4 bases and the J gene lost 0 bases, with 12 bases spanning the gap. CDR1 and CDR2 from the germline V gene are SQVTM and ANQGSEA. The CDR3 DNA sequence: TGCAGCGTTGTGCCACAGGCGGACCAAGAGACCCAGTACTTC. Translating it yields CSVVPQADQETQYF.

For the CDR3, the DNA is TGCAGCGTTGAAGATGGGCCAGGAAAGGGGTATGGCTACACCTTC. It yields the protein CSVEDGPGKGYGYTF. This chain connects TRBV29-1 to TRBJ1-2; the D gene is possibly TRBD1 (5 bases). Germline V CDR1 and CDR2: SQVTM, ANQGSEA. Trimming took 0 bases from V and 5 from J, leaving 16 bases between them. This CDR3 is built from 15 residues. Combining the CDR3 with reference TRBV29-1 and TRBJ1-2 gives the whole variable domain SAVISQKPSRDICQRGTSLTIQCQVDSQVTMMFWYRQQPGQSLTLIATANQGSEATYESGFVIDKFPISRPNLTFSTLTVSNMSPEDSSIYLCSVEDGPGKGYGYTFGSGTRLTVV.

This clonotype was detected once. The rearrangement joins TRBV3-1 to TRBJ2-7, with D possibly matching TRBD2 (6 bases). CDR1 LGHDT and CDR2 YNNKEL come from the germline V gene (reference sequence). Trimming stripped 2 bases from V and 5 bases from J, with 16 bases between. This CDR3 comprises 15 residues. CDR3 bases: TGTGCCAGCAGCCAATCGGGGGTAAATACCAACGAGCAGTACTTC. This translates into CASSQSGVNTNEQYF.

The chain is built from TRBV12-5 and TRBJ1-5; no clear D. Germline-derived CDR1 and CDR2 are LGHNT and FRNRAP. The CDR3 is 13 amino acids. V was shortened by 1 base and J by 3 bases, with 4 bases between the two germline ends. The CDR3 nucleotides read TGTGCTAGTGGTTTGGACTACAATCAGCCCCAGCATTTT. Protein sequence: CASGLDYNQPQHF.

This chain links TRBV25-1 with TRBJ2-6; 7 bases fit TRBD1. V shed 6 bases and J 2 bases; nucleotides not matched to a gene: 16. Germline V gene data show CDR1 as MGHDK and CDR2 as SYGVNS. This CDR3 is built from 19 residues. CDR3 loop: CASSEGAWAGGPGANVLTF. CDR3 sequence (DNA): TGTGCCAGCAGCGAAGGGGCTTGGGCAGGGGGTCCTGGGGCCAACGTCCTGACTTTC.

This sequence joins TRBV6-6 and TRBJ2-3, with a tentative D call TRBD2 (5 bases). Between the trimmed V and J ends, which lost 8 bases and 3 bases, there was a span of 6 bases. The CDR3 runs to 11 residues. The V gene's germline CDR1 is MNHNY and CDR2 SVGAGI (reference sequence). CDR3 residues: CASGSTDTQYF. DNA for the CDR3: TGTGCCAGCGGGAGTACAGATACGCAGTATTTT.